A single sample gave rise to the 14 T cell receptor beta chains below, sequenced in a study of human thymus T cells. Sequenced by immunoSEQ multiplex PCR; TCRdb stores in-frame clones only, minus some. In the table there are roughly 130,000 clones, approximately 96% of which are singletons. Resections from corrective heart surgery provided thymus tissue. The sequenced sample was thymus tissue. The receptor set was obtained from a boy less than two years old with a congenital heart defect but otherwise immunologically healthy.

This clone was seen just once. The rearrangement joins TRBV10-3 to TRBJ1-5; no clear D. V lost 3 bases and J 3 bases, leaving 6 bases between the germline ends. Germline CDR1 ENHRY, CDR2 SYGVKD. The length of the CDR3 is 13 residues. The CDR3: CAISEFPNQPQHF. CDR3 in DNA: TGTGCCATCAGTGAATTCCCCAATCAGCCCCAGCATTTT.

The chain has TRBV2 and TRBJ1-6, with TRBD1 identical over 10 bases. J gave up 8 bases and V 4 bases, and 11 bases lay outside the gene matches. This CDR3 is built from 17 residues. CDR1 and CDR2 (germline): SNHLY, FYNNEI. The CDR3 sequence: CASSVTLPTGGDSPLHF. The CDR3 DNA reads TGTGCCAGCAGTGTAACACTCCCGACAGGGGGCGATTCACCCCTCCACTTT.

The chain is built from TRBV11-2 and TRBJ1-6; D might be TRBD1 (6 bases). The CDR3 covers 18 residues. The V and J ends lost 3 bases and 7 bases respectively, with 22 bases between them. Germline V gene lookup returns CDR1 SGHAT and CDR2 FQNNGV. The CDR3 coding sequence is TGTGCCAGCAGCTTCAACAGGGTAGAAGGATTAGAGAATTCACCCCTCCACTTT. Translating gives CASSFNRVEGLENSPLHF.

This clone was observed a few times. This sequence joins TRBV7-2 and TRBJ1-5; 8 nucleotides match TRBD1. CDR1 SGHTA and CDR2 FQGNSA come from the germline V gene. V shed 5 bases, J shed 7 bases, and the junction held 4 bases outside the gene matches. The CDR3 contains 13 residues. CDR3 bases: TGTGCCAGCAGCCCGACAGGGGAACAGCCCCAGCATTTT. It encodes CASSPTGEQPQHF.

This clone was seen a single time. The CDR3 region is CASSQFGVGPTQYF. The CDR3 DNA reads as TGCGCCAGCAGCCAATTCGGGGTGGGACCTACGCAGTATTTT. This chain links TRBV4-1 with TRBJ2-3, with D tentatively TRBD1 or TRBD2 (5 bases each). CDR1 is MGHRA and CDR2 is YSYEKL in the germline V gene. The CDR3 has 14 residues. V gave up 2 bases and J gave up 8 bases, with 14 bases separating them.

The CDR3 coding sequence is TGTGCCAGCAGCTTAAGAGACTCACAGAAAGAGACCCAGTACTTC. Translated: CASSLRDSQKETQYF. The rearrangement joins TRBV7-2 to TRBJ2-5; D unresolved. The CDR3 extends over 15 amino acids. Germline CDR1 reads SGHTA; CDR2 reads FQGNSA. Trimming shortened V by 2 bases and J by 3 bases, and 13 bases separated the two germline ends.

This clone appeared once. The rearrangement links TRBV6-6 to TRBJ2-1, with 12 bases lining up with TRBD2. Germline V gene sequence: CDR1 MNHNY, CDR2 SVGAGI (reference sequence). With 4 bases clipped from V and 5 bases from J, the junction kept 6 bases outside the gene matches. The CDR3 is made up of 16 amino acids. This chain's CDR3 is CASSSILAGGNNEQFF. For the CDR3, the DNA is TGTGCCAGCAGTTCAATTCTAGCGGGGGGGAACAATGAGCAGTTCTTC.

The CDR3 DNA reads TGTGCCAGCAGCTTCAACTCCTATAATTCACCCCTCCACTTT. Amino acid sequence: CASSFNSYNSPLHF. This chain uses TRBV5-6 with TRBJ1-6; D is undetermined. V was clipped by 2 bases and J by 0 bases, with 3 bases between them. This CDR3 is built from 14 residues. CDR1 is SGHDT and CDR2 is YYEEEE in the germline V gene. Based on the CDR3 plus reference TRBV5-6 and TRBJ1-6, the full variable domain is DAGVTQSPTHLIKTRGQQVTLRCSPKSGHDTVSWYQQALGQGPQFIFQYYEEEERQRGNFPDRFSGHQFPNYSSELNVNALLLGDSALYLCASSFNSYNSPLHFGNGTRLTVT.

This clone was seen just once. J is TRBJ2-2 and V is TRBV7-2; 7 bases are shared with TRBD2. V shed 3 bases, J shed 3 bases, and the junction held 7 bases outside the gene matches. Looked up from germline, CDR1 is SGHTA and CDR2 is FQGNSA. The CDR3 consists of 16 residues. CDR3 region: CASSLVLGLYTGELFF. In DNA form, the CDR3 reads TGTGCCAGCAGCTTGGTTTTGGGACTATACACCGGGGAGCTGTTTTTT.

The rearrangement uses TRBV7-2 and TRBJ2-2; D perhaps matches TRBD2 (6 bases). The V gene lost 3 bases and the J gene lost 4 bases, with 15 bases spanning the gap. The CDR3 sequence is 16 residues long. Germline lookup yields CDR1 SGHTA and CDR2 FQGNSA. The CDR3 DNA is TGTGCCAGCAGCTTCGGACTTCCCGGGGGCACCGGGGAGCTGTTTTTT. Its protein is CASSFGLPGGTGELFF.

The rearrangement joins TRBV29-1 to TRBJ1-2; D is unresolved. V dropped 6 bases and J dropped 6 bases, with 14 bases sitting between them. CDR1 SQVTM and CDR2 ANQGSEA come from the germline V gene. The CDR3 totals 12 residues. CDR3 amino acids: CSVDRLRDGYTF. DNA of the CDR3: TGCAGCGTCGACCGACTCCGTGATGGCTACACCTTC.

The chain recombines TRBV7-2 with TRBJ2-7, with D possibly being TRBD1 or TRBD2 (5 bases each). Trimming left V 5 bases short and J 2 bases short, with 16 bases between. Germline V lookup: CDR1 SGHTA, CDR2 FQGNSA. The CDR3 has 15 residues. Here the CDR3 reads CASSPRGRAAYEQYF. CDR3 nucleotides: TGTGCCAGCAGCCCTCGGGGCAGGGCAGCCTACGAGCAGTACTTC.

The chain carries TRBV5-8 and TRBJ1-5, with D perhaps matching TRBD1 (5 bases). Per the germline V gene, CDR1 is SGHTS and CDR2 is YDEGEE. The V and J ends lost 2 bases and 8 bases respectively, with 11 bases between them. The CDR3 is 13 amino acids. The CDR3 coding sequence is TGTGCCAGCAGCTTACGCGGGGGGAAGCCCCAGCATTTT. This codes for CASSLRGGKPQHF.

The chain joins TRBV4-3 to TRBJ2-1; no clear D gene. The CDR3 length is 14 residues. Trimming stripped 1 base from V and 5 bases from J, with 9 bases between. CDR1 is LGHNA, CDR2 YSLEER, per germline. The CDR3 region is CASSQVRQNNEQFF. In DNA, the CDR3 is TGCGCCAGCAGCCAAGTTAGGCAGAACAATGAGCAGTTCTTC.